These 32 T cell receptor beta chains were sequenced from one sample in a study of T cell responses to AZD1222 COVID-19 vaccine (dated by TCRdb to the early 2020s). The time point tag for this specimen amounts to: about 28 days (+/-7) after the second vaccine dose. The protocol used for the library was the immunoSEQ multiplex PCR assay. The table was pulled from immuneACCESS by TCRdb, which kept in-frame rearrangements only. Such tables lose some clones; where checked, under half of the loss comes from unresolved V genes, and the rest has no known cause. In this sample the table shows some 79,000 clones, 70% to 90% of which occur a single time. The ten largest clones take up around 10% of the sample. Sequencing used peripheral blood, obtained 28 days after the second AZD1222 dose. These receptor sequences come from an adult who received the AZD1222 COVID-19 vaccine.

The V call is TRBV28, the J call TRBJ2-2; TRBD2 matches 7 bases. Germline-derived CDR1 and CDR2 are MDHEN and SYDVKM. J gave up 5 bases and V 6 bases, and 15 bases lay outside the gene matches. The CDR3 loop spans 17 amino acids. CDR3 region: CASSSLVRGRQTGELFF. CDR3 in DNA: TGTGCCAGCAGCTCTCTCGTCCGCGGGAGACAGACCGGGGAGCTGTTTTTT.

The CDR3 here is CASSRELSTDTQYF. The CDR3 nucleotides are TGTGCCAGCAGTCGCGAACTGAGCACAGATACGCAGTATTTT. The chain has TRBV2 and TRBJ2-3; D remains ambiguous. The CDR3 spans 14 residues. With 5 bases removed from V and 0 bases from J, the gap between germline ends came to 9 bases. CDR1 and CDR2 from the germline V gene are SNHLY and FYNNEI.

The V call is TRBV6-1, the J call TRBJ1-4; 8 bases match TRBD1. The germline gives CDR1 MNHNS, CDR2 SASEGT. Unmatched junction bases numbered 8, after V lost 3 bases and J lost 11 bases. CDR3 length: 14 amino acids. The CDR3 nucleotides are TGTGCCAGCAGTGATAGGACAGGGACGGTGAAACTGTTTTTT. Amino acid sequence: CASSDRTGTVKLFF.

In its sample, this clone was seen once. The chain has TRBV10-3 and TRBJ2-3; 7 bases align to TRBD2. Germline V CDR1 and CDR2: ENHRY, SYGVKD. This CDR3 contains 13 residues. With V trimmed by 11 bases and J by 2 bases, 7 bases remained unmatched. CDR3 loop: CAVASGHTDTQYF. In DNA form, the CDR3 reads TGTGCCGTGGCTAGCGGTCACACAGATACGCAGTATTTT.

The chain uses TRBV14 and TRBJ2-1; 9 nucleotides line up with TRBD2. The germline CDR1 and CDR2 sequences are SGHDN and FVKESK. There are 16 residues in the CDR3. J was trimmed by 8 bases and V by 0 bases; bases with no gene match: 8. The CDR3 nucleotides are TGTGCCAGCAGCCAAGATCGGGTAGCGGGAGCATATGAGCAGTTCTTC. It specifies CASSQDRVAGAYEQFF.

Only a few counts were recorded for this clone. The chain's CDR3 is CASSTNPGTTYEQYF. CDR3 nucleotide sequence: TGTGCCAGCAGCACGAATCCGGGGACAACCTACGAGCAGTACTTC. The genes are TRBV7-3 and TRBJ2-7, with D maybe TRBD1 (6 bases). Trimming took off 5 bases at V and 2 bases at J, with 16 bases between the two ends. Germline V gene data show CDR1 as SGHTA and CDR2 as FQGTGA. The CDR3 is 15 residues long.

The chain couples TRBV2 to TRBJ1-2; D is uncertain. The V gene's germline CDR1 is SNHLY and CDR2 FYNNEI. Trimming left V 3 bases short and J 5 bases short, with 13 bases between. The CDR3 is 14 amino acids. The CDR3 reads CASSETAKLYGYTF. CDR3 DNA: TGTGCCAGCAGTGAGACGGCCAAGTTATATGGCTACACCTTC.

The chain joins TRBV2 to TRBJ1-5; 7 bases are a match to TRBD1. The V and J ends lost 6 bases and 9 bases, in that order; junction bases with no gene match: 11. CDR3 length equals 14 residues. Germline V gene lookup returns CDR1 SNHLY and CDR2 FYNNEI. Here the CDR3 reads CASRTDREGAPQHF. The DNA for the CDR3 is TGTGCCAGCAGAACCGACAGGGAAGGAGCGCCCCAGCATTTT.

The V gene is TRBV12-3 or TRBV12-4, the J gene TRBJ1-2; D perhaps matches TRBD1 (6 bases). The CDR3 runs to 13 residues. V was trimmed by 1 base and J by 4 bases, leaving 7 bases between them. Here the CDR3 DNA reads TGTGCCAGCAGTTTAGGGGACACCTATGGCTACACCTTC. Amino acid sequence: CASSLGDTYGYTF.

This chain joins TRBV5-8 and TRBJ1-1; D gene uncertain. The CDR3 length is 13 residues. CDR1 is SGHTS and CDR2 is YDEGEE in the germline V gene. V was pared by 0 bases and J by 7 bases, with 10 bases between. The CDR3 loop reads CASSLGRPNEAFF. The CDR3, as DNA: TGTGCCAGCAGCTTGGGACGACCCAATGAAGCTTTCTTT.

The DNA of the CDR3 is TGTGCCAGCAGTCCCCTGGGCTGGAGCTTAAACAAAAACATTCAGTACTTC. Protein: CASSPLGWSLNKNIQYF. The chain employs TRBV28 and TRBJ2-4, with no clear D. Per germline, CDR1 MDHEN and CDR2 SYDVKM. The CDR3 length is 17 residues. V lost 5 bases and J 3 bases, leaving 20 bases between the germline ends.

The chain joins TRBV30 to TRBJ1-2; D gene ambiguous. CDR3 length: 13 amino acids. V was pared by 2 bases and J by 6 bases, with 13 bases between. CDR1 is GTSNPN, CDR2 SVGIG, per germline (reference sequence). The CDR3 is CAWSPGDWHGYTF. The CDR3 DNA sequence: TGTGCCTGGAGTCCCGGAGATTGGCATGGCTACACCTTC.

V and J are TRBV7-2 and TRBJ1-2; weak D call: TRBD1 (5 bases). This CDR3 comprises 14 residues. Per germline, CDR1 SGHTA and CDR2 FQGNSA. V was pared by 1 base and J by 4 bases, with 10 bases between. Here the CDR3 reads CASSLGGGGYGYTF. In DNA form, the CDR3 reads TGTGCCAGCAGCTTAGGCGGGGGTGGCTATGGCTACACCTTC.

This chain joins TRBV3-1 (or the pseudogene TRBV3-2) and TRBJ1-5, with D possibly matching TRBD1 (6 bases). V gave up 3 bases and J gave up 3 bases, with 15 bases separating them. CDR3 length: 16 residues. The germline gives CDR1 LGHDT, CDR2 YNNKEL (reference sequence). The CDR3 DNA follows: TGTGCCAGCAGCCAGGAATCCGGGACACTCAATCAGCCCCAGCATTTT. Translation gives CASSQESGTLNQPQHF.

The rearrangement links TRBV5-1 to TRBJ2-1, with TRBD2 matching over 7 bases. With V trimmed by 5 bases and J by 4 bases, 6 bases remained unmatched. Germline CDR1 and CDR2: SGHRS and YFSETQ. The CDR3 has 14 residues. CDR3 DNA sequence: TGCGCCAGCAGGCTGGGAGGGAATTACAATGAGCAGTTCTTC. Its translation: CASRLGGNYNEQFF. The variable domain in full, with the rest retrieved from reference TRBV5-1 and TRBJ2-1, is KAGVTQTPRYLIKTRGQQVTLSCSPISGHRSVSWYQQTPGQGLQFLFEYFSETQRNKGNFPGRFSGRQFSNSRSEMNVSTLELGDSALYLCASRLGGNYNEQFFGPGTRLTVL.

V and J are TRBV28 and TRBJ1-1, with 9 bases identical to TRBD1. The CDR3 contains 16 residues. CDR1 is MDHEN, CDR2 SYDVKM, per germline. With 1 base clipped from V and 1 base from J, the junction kept 4 bases outside the gene matches. The chain's CDR3 is CASSLLGTGSNTEAFF. CDR3 coding DNA: TGTGCCAGCAGTTTATTGGGGACAGGGTCGAACACTGAAGCTTTCTTT.

J is TRBJ2-3 and V is TRBV7-2, with D maybe TRBD2 (6 bases). Germline V gene sequence: CDR1 SGHTA, CDR2 FQGNSA. V lost 1 base and J lost 6, with 17 bases in between. This CDR3 has 16 residues. CDR3 sequence reads: CASSLELALIWDTQYF. The CDR3 nucleotides are TGTGCCAGCAGCTTAGAACTAGCCTTAATTTGGGATACGCAGTATTTT.

The chain employs TRBV19 and TRBJ2-5, with D hard to call. V dropped 2 bases and J dropped 2 bases, with 15 bases sitting between them. The CDR3 extends over 16 amino acids. Germline V CDR1 and CDR2: LNHDA, SQIVND (reference sequence). CDR3 sequence (DNA): TGTGCCAGTAGTATACTGGCTACACTGGGACAAGAGACCCAGTACTTC. Amino acid sequence: CASSILATLGQETQYF. The full variable domain, rest sourced from reference TRBV19 and TRBJ2-5, is DGGITQSPKYLFRKEGQNVTLSCEQNLNHDAMYWYRQDPGQGLRLIYYSQIVNDFQKGDIAEGYSVSREKKESFPLTVTSAQKNPTAFYLCASSILATLGQETQYFGPGTRLLVL.

The gene calls are TRBV18 and TRBJ1-3, with 8 bases that match TRBD1. Germline V gene sequence: CDR1 KGHSH, CDR2 LQKENI. The CDR3 extends over 17 amino acids. Losses at the gene ends were 6 bases for V and 0 bases for J; bases not matched to a gene: 10. As DNA, the CDR3 is TGTGCCAGCTCGCCAATAGCGACAGGGGACTCTGGAAACACCATATATTTT. Its translation is CASSPIATGDSGNTIYF. The full variable domain, in which reference TRBV18 and TRBJ1-3 provide the parts outside the CDR3, is NAGVMQNPRHLVRRRGQEARLRCSPMKGHSHVYWYRQLPEEGLKFMVYLQKENIIDESGMPKERFSAEFPKEGPSILRIQQVVRGDSAAYFCASSPIATGDSGNTIYFGEGSWLTVV.

CDR3 region: CASRNTGSTEAFF. The CDR3 coding sequence is TGTGCCAGCAGGAACACGGGCAGCACTGAAGCTTTCTTT. The chain couples TRBV28 to TRBJ1-1, with no clear D. The CDR3 contains 13 residues. CDR1 MDHEN and CDR2 SYDVKM come from the germline V gene. Trimming cost V 6 bases and J 4 bases, with 12 bases left between them.

This clone was picked up a small number of times. The chain links TRBV29-1 to TRBJ1-5; D perhaps matches TRBD1 (5 bases). With 6 bases removed from V and 9 bases from J, the gap between germline ends came to 15 bases. Germline values: CDR1 SQVTM, CDR2 ANQGSEA. This CDR3 spans 12 amino acids. CDR3 DNA sequence: TGCAGCGTAGGGGACGGTAGATCGCCCCAGCATTTT. Amino acids: CSVGDGRSPQHF.

The genes are TRBV4-2 and TRBJ2-3; possible D gene TRBD1, 5 bases. The CDR3 consists of 14 residues. Germline V gene sequence: CDR1 LGHNA, CDR2 YNFKEQ. Trimming removed 4 bases from V and 6 bases from J, with 14 bases in between. The DNA of the CDR3 is TGTGCCAGCAGCCCAGACCTAGGGGCTGATACGCAGTATTTT. Translation gives CASSPDLGADTQYF.

This chain uses TRBV5-1 with TRBJ1-3, with 7 positions matching TRBD1. With 0 bases clipped from V and 3 bases from J, the junction kept 6 bases outside the gene matches. CDR3 length: 16 residues. CDR1 and CDR2 from the germline V gene are SGHRS and YFSETQ. Here the CDR3 DNA reads TGCGCCAGCAGCTTGGCCGGGGACAGATTTGGAAACACCATATATTTT. The encoded protein is CASSLAGDRFGNTIYF.

This clone appeared once. The chain has TRBV4-1 and TRBJ2-2; D is unclear. Germline loops: CDR1 MGHRA, CDR2 YSYEKL. The CDR3 loop spans 14 amino acids. Deletions cut 0 bases from V and 8 bases from J, with 10 bases between. CDR3: CASSQEYFTGELFF. CDR3 DNA: TGCGCCAGCAGCCAAGAGTATTTTACTGGGGAGCTGTTTTTT.

The V gene is TRBV7-2, the J gene TRBJ1-3; possibly TRBD1 for D (6 bases). From germline, CDR1 is SGHTA and CDR2 FQGNSA. The V end lost 3 bases, the J end lost 0 bases, and 9 bases lay between the germline ends. The CDR3 covers 15 residues. This CDR3 reads CASSLTGLSGNTIYF. The CDR3 coding sequence is TGTGCCAGCAGCTTGACAGGCCTCTCTGGAAACACCATATATTTT.

This clone has only one observation. This chain uses TRBV4-1 with TRBJ1-1; D gene unclear. Trimming stripped 0 bases from V and 0 bases from J, with 2 bases between. The CDR3 length is 13 residues. The germline gives CDR1 MGHRA, CDR2 YSYEKL. CDR3 DNA: TGCGCCAGCAGCCAAGAAATGAACACTGAAGCTTTCTTT. This gives the protein CASSQEMNTEAFF.

V gene TRBV11-2 combines with J gene TRBJ2-7, with D unresolved. Germline V lookup: CDR1 SGHAT, CDR2 FQNNGV. V dropped 0 bases and J dropped 2 bases, with 8 bases sitting between them. The CDR3 extends over 14 amino acids. CDR3 loop: CASSLEAGPYEQYV. DNA for the CDR3: TGTGCCAGCAGCTTAGAGGCAGGTCCCTACGAGCAGTACGTC.

This clone was seen only a few times. The CDR3 bases are TGTGCCAGCAGCGGTTCCGGGGGGGACACTGAAGCTTTCTTT. Amino acids: CASSGSGGDTEAFF. The V call is TRBV5-6, the J call TRBJ1-1; TRBD1 might be the D (5 bases). V was clipped by 4 bases and J by 3 bases, with 13 bases between them. The V gene's germline CDR1 is SGHDT and CDR2 YYEEEE. This CDR3 contains 14 residues.

The genes are TRBV28 and TRBJ2-7; 7 bases are shared with TRBD1. Germline V gene data show CDR1 as MDHEN and CDR2 as SYDVKM. The junction had 18 bases not matched to a gene; V was cut back by 10 bases and J by 9 bases. The CDR3 has 14 amino acids. CDR3: CATLSGTVLLGQYF. The CDR3 DNA reads TGTGCCACTTTATCCGGGACAGTCTTACTCGGGCAGTACTTC.

This chain links TRBV11-2 with TRBJ1-3; TRBD1 might be the D (6 bases). CDR3 length: 14 amino acids. The germline V gene encodes CDR1 SGHAT and CDR2 FQNNGV. V was shortened by 3 bases and J by 4 bases, with 10 bases between the two germline ends. CDR3 bases: TGTGCCAGCAGCTTCGGGACATCAGGAAACACCATATATTTT. Translated, it gives CASSFGTSGNTIYF.

The gene calls are TRBV19 and TRBJ2-7; D might be TRBD1 (6 bases). Trimming pared 7 bases from V and 4 bases from J, leaving 17 bases between. The CDR3 sequence is 14 residues long. The V gene's germline CDR1 is LNHDA and CDR2 SQIVND (reference sequence). The CDR3 DNA reads TGTGCCAGTATCATAGAGGGACAAACGTACGAGCAGTACTTC. Its protein is CASIIEGQTYEQYF.

V usage is TRBV10-3 and J usage is TRBJ2-7; D is ambiguous. There are 14 residues in the CDR3. V lost 3 bases and J 7 bases, leaving 16 bases between the germline ends. Germline V CDR1 and CDR2: ENHRY, SYGVKD. The CDR3 DNA follows: TGTGCCATCAGTGACTCCTTGACCCCGTGGGAGCAGTACGTC. Translated: CAISDSLTPWEQYV.